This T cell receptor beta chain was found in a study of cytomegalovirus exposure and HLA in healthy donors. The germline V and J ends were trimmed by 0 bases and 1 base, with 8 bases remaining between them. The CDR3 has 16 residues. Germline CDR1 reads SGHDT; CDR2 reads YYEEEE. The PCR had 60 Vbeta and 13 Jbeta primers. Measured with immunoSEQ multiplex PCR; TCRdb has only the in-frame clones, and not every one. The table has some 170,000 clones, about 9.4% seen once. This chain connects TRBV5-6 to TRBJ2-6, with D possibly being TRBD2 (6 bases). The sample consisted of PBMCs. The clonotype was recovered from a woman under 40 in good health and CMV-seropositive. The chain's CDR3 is CASSLGRGSGANVLTF. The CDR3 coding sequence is TGTGCCAGCAGCTTGGGGCGGGGATCTGGGGCCAACGTCCTGACTTTC.